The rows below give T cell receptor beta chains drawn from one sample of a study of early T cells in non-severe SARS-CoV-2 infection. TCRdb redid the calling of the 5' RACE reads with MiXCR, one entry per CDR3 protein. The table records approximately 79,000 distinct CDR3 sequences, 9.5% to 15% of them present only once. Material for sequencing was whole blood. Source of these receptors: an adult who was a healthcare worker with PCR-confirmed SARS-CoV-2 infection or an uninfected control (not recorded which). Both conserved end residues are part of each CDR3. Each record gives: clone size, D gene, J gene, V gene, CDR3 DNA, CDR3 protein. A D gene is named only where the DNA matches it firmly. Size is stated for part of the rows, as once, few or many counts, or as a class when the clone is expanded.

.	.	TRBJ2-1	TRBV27	TGTGCCAGCAGTTTACCCTCTCATACAGTCTACTTC	CASSLPSHTVYF
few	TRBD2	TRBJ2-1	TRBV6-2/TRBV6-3	TGTGCCAGAGGTCCGGGACTAGAGTTCAATGAGCAGTTCTTC	CARGPGLEFNEQFF
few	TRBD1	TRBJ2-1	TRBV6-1	TGTGCCAGCAGAGATAAACACAGGGGAGTGAATGAGCAGTTCTTC	CASRDKHRGVNEQFF
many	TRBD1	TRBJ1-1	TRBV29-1	TGCAGCGTTGATACCGGGACAGGGAATAGTGTAGCTTTCTTT	CSVDTGTGNSVAFF
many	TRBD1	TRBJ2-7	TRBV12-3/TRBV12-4	TGTGCCAGCAGTTTAGGCCGGGACAGGGCCTACGAGCAGTACTTC	CASSLGRDRAYEQYF
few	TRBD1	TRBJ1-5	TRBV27	TGTGCCAGCAGTCTCACCTGGACAGGGGGTAATCAGCCCCAGCATTTT	CASSLTWTGGNQPQHF
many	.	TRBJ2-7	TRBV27	TGTGCCAGCAGTTTTGGGACACCCACCTACGAGCAGTACTTC	CASSFGTPTYEQYF
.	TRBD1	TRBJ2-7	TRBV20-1	TGCAGTGCTTCCTTTGACAGGGGGCTTCACTACGAGCAGTACTTC	CSASFDRGLHYEQYF
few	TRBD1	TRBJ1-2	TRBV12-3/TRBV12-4	TGTGCCTCCCGCGGAACAGGGGATGGCTACACCTTC	CASRGTGDGYTF
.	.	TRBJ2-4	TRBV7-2	TGTGCCAGCAGCCCCTTTATAGCCAAAAACATTCAGTACTTC	CASSPFIAKNIQYF
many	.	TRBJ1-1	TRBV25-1	TGTGCCAGCAGTGATCGACAGCGGGCTTTCTTT	CASSDRQRAFF
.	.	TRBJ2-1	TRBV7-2	TGTGCCAGCAGCTACGTGAACAATGAGCAGTTCTTC	CASSYVNNEQFF
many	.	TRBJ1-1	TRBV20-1	TGCAGTGCTAGAGACAGGGGCAGAGGCACTGAAGCTTTCTTT	CSARDRGRGTEAFF
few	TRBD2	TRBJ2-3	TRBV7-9	TGTGCCAGCAGCTTAGCAGCGGGGATAACAGATACGCAGTATTTT	CASSLAAGITDTQYF
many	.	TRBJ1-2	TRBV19	TGTGCCAGTAGTATTCGTACAGGATACTATGGCTACACCTTC	CASSIRTGYYGYTF
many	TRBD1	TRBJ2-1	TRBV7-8	TGTGCCAGCAGCTTCGCCGGGACAGGGAATGAGCAGTTCTTC	CASSFAGTGNEQFF
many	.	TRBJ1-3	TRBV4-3	TGCGCCAGCAGCCAAGATTGGGACCCCAGGGGAAGGTCGGGAAACACCATATATTTT	CASSQDWDPRGRSGNTIYF
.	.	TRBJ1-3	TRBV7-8	TGTGCCAGCAGCACATACAGGGTTTCTGGACACACCACATATTTT	CASSTYRVSGHTTYF
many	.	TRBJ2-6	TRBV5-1	TGCGCCAGCAGCTTGGGCGTCGTTTCTGGGGCCAACGTCCTGACTTTC	CASSLGVVSGANVLTF
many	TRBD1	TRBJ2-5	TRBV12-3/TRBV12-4	TGTGCCAGCAGTTTTGAGACAGGGCTCCGAGAGACCCAGTACTTC	CASSFETGLRETQYF
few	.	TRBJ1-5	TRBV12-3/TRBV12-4	TGTGCCAGCAGTTTAACGGACCTTAATCAGCCCCAGCATTTT	CASSLTDLNQPQHF
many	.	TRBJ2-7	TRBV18	TGTGCCAGCTCACCTAAGCCGGAAAGCTCCTACGAGCAGTACTTC	CASSPKPESSYEQYF
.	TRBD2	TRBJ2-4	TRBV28	TGTGCCAGCAGTTCGGGGCTAGCGGGAGGGGACATTCAGTACTTC	CASSSGLAGGDIQYF
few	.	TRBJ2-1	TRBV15	TGTGCCACCAGCAGAGCAAAAGGTAAAACAGGGCCTTTCTCCTACAATGAGCAGTTCTTC	CATSRAKGKTGPFSYNEQFF